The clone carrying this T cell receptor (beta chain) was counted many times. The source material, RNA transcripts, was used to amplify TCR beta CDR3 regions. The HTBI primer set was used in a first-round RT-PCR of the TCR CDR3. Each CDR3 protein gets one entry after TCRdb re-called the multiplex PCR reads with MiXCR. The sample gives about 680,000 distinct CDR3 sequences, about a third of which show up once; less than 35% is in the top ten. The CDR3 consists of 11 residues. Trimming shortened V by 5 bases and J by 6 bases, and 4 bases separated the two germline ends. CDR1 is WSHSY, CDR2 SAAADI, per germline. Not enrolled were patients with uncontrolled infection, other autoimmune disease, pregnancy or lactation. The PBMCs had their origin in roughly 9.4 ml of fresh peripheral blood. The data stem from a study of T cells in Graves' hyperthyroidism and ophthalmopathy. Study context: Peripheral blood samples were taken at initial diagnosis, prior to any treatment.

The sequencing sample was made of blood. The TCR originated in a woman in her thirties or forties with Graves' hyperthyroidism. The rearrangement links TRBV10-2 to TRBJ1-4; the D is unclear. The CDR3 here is CASSHDEKLFF. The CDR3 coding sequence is TGCGCCAGCAGTCATGATGAAAAACTGTTTTTT.